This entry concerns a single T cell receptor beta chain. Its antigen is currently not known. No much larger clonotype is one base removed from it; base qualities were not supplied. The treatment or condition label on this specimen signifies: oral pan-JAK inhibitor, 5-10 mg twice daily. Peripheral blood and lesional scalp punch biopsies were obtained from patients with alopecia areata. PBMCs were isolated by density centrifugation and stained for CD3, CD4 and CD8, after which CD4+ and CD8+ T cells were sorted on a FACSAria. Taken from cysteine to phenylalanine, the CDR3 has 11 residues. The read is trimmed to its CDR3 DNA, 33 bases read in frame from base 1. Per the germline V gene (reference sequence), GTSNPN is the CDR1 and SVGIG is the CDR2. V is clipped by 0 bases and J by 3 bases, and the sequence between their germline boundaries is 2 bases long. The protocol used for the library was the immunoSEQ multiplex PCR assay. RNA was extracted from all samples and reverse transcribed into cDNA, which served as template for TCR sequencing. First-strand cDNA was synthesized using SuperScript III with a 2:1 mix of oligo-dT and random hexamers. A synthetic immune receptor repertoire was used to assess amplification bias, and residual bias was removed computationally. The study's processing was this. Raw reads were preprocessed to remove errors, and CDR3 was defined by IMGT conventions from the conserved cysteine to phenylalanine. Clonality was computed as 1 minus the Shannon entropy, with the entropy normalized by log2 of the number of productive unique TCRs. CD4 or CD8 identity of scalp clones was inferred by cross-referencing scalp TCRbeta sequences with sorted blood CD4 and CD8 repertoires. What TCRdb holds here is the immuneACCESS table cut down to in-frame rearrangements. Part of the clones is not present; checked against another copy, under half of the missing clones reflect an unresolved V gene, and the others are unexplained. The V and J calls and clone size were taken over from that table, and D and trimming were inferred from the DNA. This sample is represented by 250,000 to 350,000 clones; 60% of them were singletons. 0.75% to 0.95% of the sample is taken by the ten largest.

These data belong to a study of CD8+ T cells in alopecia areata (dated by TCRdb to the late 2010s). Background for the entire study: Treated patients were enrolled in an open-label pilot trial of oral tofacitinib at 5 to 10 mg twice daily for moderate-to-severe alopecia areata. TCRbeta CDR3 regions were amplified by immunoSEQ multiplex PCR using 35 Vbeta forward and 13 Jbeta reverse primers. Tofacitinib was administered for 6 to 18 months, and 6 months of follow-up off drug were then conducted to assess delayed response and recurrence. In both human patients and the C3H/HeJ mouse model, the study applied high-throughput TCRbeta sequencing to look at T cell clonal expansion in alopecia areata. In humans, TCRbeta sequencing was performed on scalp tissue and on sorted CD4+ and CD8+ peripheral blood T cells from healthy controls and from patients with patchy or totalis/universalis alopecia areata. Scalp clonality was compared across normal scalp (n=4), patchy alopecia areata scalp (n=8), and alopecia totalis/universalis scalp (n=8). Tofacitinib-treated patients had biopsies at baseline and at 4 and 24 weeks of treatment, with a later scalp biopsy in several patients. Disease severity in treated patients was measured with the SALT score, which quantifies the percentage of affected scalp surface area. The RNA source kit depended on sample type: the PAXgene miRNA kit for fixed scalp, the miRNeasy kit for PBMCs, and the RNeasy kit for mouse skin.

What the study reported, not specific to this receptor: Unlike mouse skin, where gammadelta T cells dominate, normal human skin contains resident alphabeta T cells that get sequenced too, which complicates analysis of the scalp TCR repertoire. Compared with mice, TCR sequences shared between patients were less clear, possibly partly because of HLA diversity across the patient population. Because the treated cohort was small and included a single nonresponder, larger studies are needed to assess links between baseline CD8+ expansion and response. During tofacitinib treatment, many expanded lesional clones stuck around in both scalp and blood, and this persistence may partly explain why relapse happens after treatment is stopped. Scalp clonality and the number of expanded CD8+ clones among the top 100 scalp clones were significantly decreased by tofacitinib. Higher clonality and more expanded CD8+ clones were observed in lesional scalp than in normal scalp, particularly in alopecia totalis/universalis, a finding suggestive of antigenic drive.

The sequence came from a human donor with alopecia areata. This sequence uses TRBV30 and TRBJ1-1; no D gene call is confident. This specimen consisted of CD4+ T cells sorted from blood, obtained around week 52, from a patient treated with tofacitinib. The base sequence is TGTGCCTGGAGTGTGGACACTGAAGCTTTCTTT. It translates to CAWSVDTEAFF.